This T cell receptor beta chain derives from a study of regulatory T cells in long-lasting Graves disease (dated by TCRdb to the early 2020s). About the full investigation: In the newly diagnosed Graves' disease group, patients had been taking antithyroid drugs for less than 3 months. Persistent Graves' disease patients were compared with newly diagnosed Graves' disease patients by peripheral blood TCR sequencing and RNA sequencing. The study took place in China and was registered as a clinical trial. A total of roughly 33 samples underwent TCR sequencing: some 13 from persistent and roughly 20 from newly diagnosed Graves' disease patients.

In the paper's terms, the time point label means: newly diagnosed GD, antithyroid drugs for less than 3 months. For both TCR sequencing and RNA sequencing, RNA was extracted from PBMCs using TRIzol. Graves' disease was diagnosed according to American Thyroid Association guidelines. Patients for the study were recruited at an endocrinology department in Xi'an, China. From each patient, approximately 10 milliliters of peripheral blood was collected into an EDTA anticoagulant tube. Ficoll Paque Plus density gradient separation was used to isolate PBMCs, and no further T cell sorting was done. An Agilent 2100 Bioanalyzer and agarose gel were used to assess RNA quality, and a NanoDrop 2000 was used to measure RNA concentration. Study-wide conclusions, independent of this receptor: Only the TCR beta chain was sequenced and analyzed. Peripheral blood alone was examined, since thyroid tissue, which constituted the primary lesion, could not be accessed. Lower TCR Shannon entropy and fewer highly expanded clones were observed in persistent Graves' disease patients than in newly diagnosed patients, which suggested clonal expansion. The small sample size was acknowledged by the authors as a limitation that may reduce accuracy. Patients with persistent disease shared more public clonotypes (about 3,000) than newly diagnosed patients did (more than 900).

Preparation of the library involved multiplex PCR. Sequencing instrument: Illumina HiSeq 4000. TCR beta libraries were built with iRepertoire HTBI primers and Arm-PCR amplification of CDR3 regions. Gel purification was performed on PCR products prior to sequencing. In the source study's methods: A total of some 60 TRBV and more than twelve TRBJ segments were identified across samples and were used for gene usage analysis of CDR3 amino acid clonotypes. COPE and FqMerger were used to merge the filtered high-quality paired reads into contigs. Contigs were aligned with BLAST to IMGT TRBV, TRBD and TRBJ reference genes, and CDR3 was defined per IMGT. Any clonotype with a frequency above 0.1% was counted as a highly expanded clone. Repertoire diversity was measured by Shannon entropy, and V-J evenness by the Gini coefficient. A clonotype found in more than one individual was treated as public. The raw public data were reprocessed by TCRdb itself: fastp quality trimming at Q25, MiXCR clonotype calling, in-frame beta chains only. Every entry covers one CDR3 protein and lists the most common genes and DNA from its rows. TCRdb assigned the V and J calls; the authors' analysis was not used. The sample records roughly 380,000 distinct CDR3 sequences, around 15% of which are singletons. 25% to 30% of the sample belongs to the ten largest clones.

This clonotype showed up many times. Its antigen is not yet known. No quality values exist for individual bases; no much larger clone is one base distant. In addition, the sample was reused for a study of T cells in Graves' hyperthyroidism and ophthalmopathy. As that second study puts it: Stable Graves' hyperthyroidism was defined as no progression to ophthalmopathy during 18 months of follow-up. The hyperthyroidism patients were between 18 and 65 years old and newly diagnosed, with a disease duration of less than 2 months. The study excluded patients with uncontrolled infections, other autoimmune diseases, pregnancy or lactation. Diagnoses were based on clinical symptoms, serum thyroxine and TRAb, thyroid ultrasound and orbital computed tomography. For the first round of RT-PCR on the TCR CDR3, the HTBI primer set was used together with the Qiagen OneStep RT-PCR kit. Most expanded thyroid clonotypes (frequency above 0.001) were also detected in blood, suggesting blood repertoires may reflect thyroid immune responses. In cross-validation, a model built on a 13 V-J signature told ophthalmopathy apart from stable hyperthyroidism with under 90% sensitivity and roughly 81% specificity, and in testing the same model reached 80%/75%. During validation, the model predicted progression to ophthalmopathy a median of around six months ahead of onset, with approximately 70% sensitivity and 72% to 80% specificity. TCR V-J signatures able to tell the groups apart were searched for in a discovery cohort of 90 to 100 patients, of whom 43 had Graves' ophthalmopathy and 55 to 60 had stable Graves' hyperthyroidism. Prospective prediction of ophthalmopathy was tested in an independent validation cohort consisting of 18 to 20 hyperthyroidism patients and around 17 patients who later progressed to ophthalmopathy. The approximately 100 discovery patients were divided at random into training and test sets in a 7:3 ratio. In addition, the study compared T-cell repertoires in thyroid tissue and in blood from five or six Graves' hyperthyroidism patients. Following sampling, methimazole starting at 30 mg daily was given to hyperthyroidism patients, and high-dose intravenous methylprednisolone was given to ophthalmopathy patients. The libraries were constructed in a second round of multiplex PCR and then size-selected and purified. Sequencing of the libraries was done on an Illumina HiSeq2000 using paired-end 100 bp reads. Raw data were processed with SOAPnuke, discarding reads with adapters, uncalled bases, mean Phred below 15, or no exact constant-primer or identifier match. High-quality paired reads were merged with COPE v1.2.5, and unique nucleotide sequences were defined as clonotypes. Clonotypes were aligned to IMGT TRBV, TRBD and TRBJ reference segments using MiTCR v1.1. The analysis included only V-J combinations with a frequency above 0.0001, which together covered 99% to 99.2% of the repertoires. The TCS score was defined as F50 (clonal expansion) divided by E x V (chaos), with BLOSUM62-based TCRdist calculated between CDR3 peptides within each V-J. Welch's t-statistics and random forest reduced roughly 540 V-J features to 13, which were used in a naive Bayes classifier (R e1071). No statistical method was used to set the sample size in advance, and investigators knew the group allocation. According to the paper, TCR Vbeta CDR3 sequencing was carried out on roughly 130 peripheral blood samples, which came from 40 to 45 ophthalmopathy, about 75 hyperthyroidism and roughly 17 progressor patients.

This specimen consisted of peripheral blood mononuclear cells (PBMCs), obtained at new diagnosis, from a patient treated with antithyroid drugs. The sequence came from a man in his forties with Graves disease. Donor details come from another sample of the same person, matched by shared clones.

The DNA sequence is given as TGTGCCAGCAGCTTATCCCTGACAGGCGGTCATACGCAGTATTTT. Translated, it gives CASSLSLTGGHTQYF. The chain couples TRBV5-5 to TRBJ2-3; 6 matching bases give a weak D call of TRBD1. From its cysteine to its phenylalanine, the CDR3 spans 15 amino acids. The sequence is cut down to CDR3 DNA, 45 bases in frame from base 1. The CDR1 and CDR2 encoded by the germline V gene (reference sequence) are SGHKS and YYEKEE. V is pared back by 2 bases and J by 7 bases, with 17 bases lying between the germline termini.